The clone carrying this TCR beta chain occurred a few times. Its antigen is not identified. This entry belongs to a study of vaccination and CD4 T cells after COVID-19. About the research overall: Taking of post-vaccine samples occurred a median about 70 days after dose two (range 14 to 241).

TCRdb re-called the PCR reads with MiXCR, one entry per CDR3 protein. The data show just under 20,000 distinct CDR3 sequences, with 60% seen just once and more than 0.95% held by the top ten. General observations from the study: Looking at convalescent patients, 304 of their 307 vaccine-specific clones were spike mono-reactive.

The specimen was CD4+ T cells from blood, collected after SARS-CoV-2 vaccination. The sequence derives from a human donor who had recovered from COVID-19.

CDR3 in amino acids: CASRTQGAPNNSPLHF. CDR3 DNA sequence: TGTGCCAGCAGGACACAGGGGGCTCCGAATAATTCACCCCTCCACTTT. The chain uses TRBV21-1 and TRBJ1-6; TRBD1 is taken as the D call from the table, unchecked against the DNA. TRBV21-1 is designated a pseudogene. The CDR3 spans 16 residues.